This T cell receptor (beta chain) was identified in a study of cytomegalovirus exposure and HLA in healthy donors. Whole-study findings and limits: A later analysis linked a missense DCLRE1C variant to TCR beta V- and J-gene trimming.

With 3 bases removed from V and 7 bases from J, the gap between germline ends came to 7 bases. This CDR3 spans 12 amino acids. Per germline, CDR1 MNHNY and CDR2 SVGAGI (reference sequence). Amplification used 60 Vbeta primers and 13 Jbeta primers. The data were produced by immunoSEQ multiplex PCR, yet TCRdb's version contains in-frame clones alone and is incomplete. The sample carries about 220,000 clones, roughly 83% recorded once. Regarding this clone: Its antigen is as yet unknown.

The receptor was derived from a boy younger than 10 in good health and CMV-seronegative. Sequencing input: PBMCs. J is TRBJ2-1 and V is TRBV6-6; D gene uncertain. The CDR3 nucleotides read TGTGCCAGCAGTTATTTCAGTAATGAGCAGTTCTTC. This gives the protein CASSYFSNEQFF.